This TCR beta chain was identified in a study of cytomegalovirus exposure and HLA in healthy donors. Overall study: The study placed less than 90% of its 398 genotyped donors in the Caucasian-associated ancestry cluster.

60 Vbeta and 13 Jbeta primers were used in PCR. The data were produced by immunoSEQ multiplex PCR, yet TCRdb's version contains in-frame clones alone and is incomplete. The sample shows around 150,000 clones, about three quarters of them seen only once. As concerns this clone: The antigen remains unidentified.

The germline CDR1 and CDR2 sequences are LNHDA and SQIVND (reference sequence). The J segment lost 3 bases and the V segment lost 5 bases, leaving 13 bases of the junction unmatched. There are 18 residues in the CDR3. Whole-study results and caveats: In a later analysis, a genetic analysis reported fewer productive-TCR N-insertions in an Asian-associated ancestry cluster than the cohort average. Specificity for CMV antigens was confirmed in vitro for a few of the CMV-associated chains.

This TCR was recovered from a man aged 50-60 years in good health and CMV-seropositive. The chain carries TRBV19 and TRBJ1-5, with 10 positions matching TRBD1. Sequencing was carried out using PBMCs. CDR3 nucleotide sequence: TGTGCCAGTAGTCTGGGACAGGGGCCTTGGGGGTACAATCAGCCCCAGCATTTT. It translates to CASSLGQGPWGYNQPQHF.